This is a list of T cell receptor beta chains from one sample in a study of T cells after posttransplantation cyclophosphamide. Method: immunoSEQ multiplex PCR; TCRdb's copy keeps in-frame clones and lacks some. The table has about 40,000 clones, 90% seen once. The input for sequencing was PBMCs, taken 62 days after allogeneic stem cell transplant with posttransplant cyclophosphamide. These receptors were collected from a male patient aged 55 to 69 who received an allogeneic stem cell transplant from a related donor and was CMV-positive. Some T cells may arise from the graft donor. CDR3s include the opening cysteine and the closing phenylalanine or tryptophan. A D gene is named only where the DNA matches it firmly.

v_gene,d_gene,j_gene,CDR3nt,CDR3aa
TRBV18,TRBD1,TRBJ1-5,TGTGCCAGCTCACCATCCGGGACAGGGGTTCAGCCCCAGCATTTT,CASSPSGTGVQPQHF
TRBV5-5,TRBD1,TRBJ1-2,TGTGCCAGCAGCAAAGCCGGGACAGGGGTTGGCTACACCTTC,CASSKAGTGVGYTF
TRBV7-9,TRBD2,TRBJ2-1,TGTGCCAGCAGCTTATTTGTTTTAGCGGGGGGCCGGTATGAGCAGTTCTTC,CASSLFVLAGGRYEQFF
TRBV5-6,.,TRBJ1-6,TGTGCCAGCAGCTCTGGACAGAGTGTCTCCTTGCGAAATTCCCCCCTCCACTTT,CASSSGQSVSLRNSPLHF
TRBV6-1,.,TRBJ2-5,TGTGCCAGCGTATATAAACAGGGTACCCAAGAGACCCAGTACTTC,CASVYKQGTQETQYF
TRBV19,.,TRBJ2-1,TGTGCCAGCCGGGACAAGGCGTCGGTGGAGCAGTTCTTC,CASRDKASVEQFF
TRBV5-5,.,TRBJ1-2,TGTGCCAGCAGTGTCGCGGATTTCCTGAATGGCTACACCTTC,CASSVADFLNGYTF
TRBV29-1,TRBD1,TRBJ1-1,TGCAGCGTTGTAACAGGGGGCACTGAAGCTTTCTTT,CSVVTGGTEAFF
TRBV6-6,.,TRBJ2-7,TGTGCCAGCATCCCCAGGGCGCAGGGTGCATCCTACGAGCAGTACTTC,CASIPRAQGASYEQYF
TRBV10-3,TRBD1,TRBJ1-5,TGTGCCATCAGTGGAGCCGACTCCGCAGGGGGCCGGTTATACCAGCCCCAGCATTTT,CAISGADSAGGRLYQPQHF
TRBV19,TRBD1,TRBJ1-2,TGTGCCAGTAGTATTGGAGGATTGGTACAGGGGAATGGCTACACCTTC,CASSIGGLVQGNGYTF
TRBV12-5,TRBD1,TRBJ1-2,TGTGCTAGTGGTTTGTCCCTGACAGGGCTGGGAGAATATGGCTACACCTTC,CASGLSLTGLGEYGYTF
TRBV9,TRBD1,TRBJ1-2,TGTGCCAGCAGCGTAGGCACCTACGACAGGGGCGGGGATGGCTACACCTTC,CASSVGTYDRGGDGYTF
TRBV7-9,TRBD1,TRBJ2-1,TGTGCCAGCAGCTTCGGGACAGGGGCGAATGAGCAGTTCTTC,CASSFGTGANEQFF
TRBV5-1,TRBD1,TRBJ1-1,TGCGCCAGCAGTGACAGGGGGCAGGGCACTGAAGCTTTCTTT,CASSDRGQGTEAFF
TRBV4-2,.,TRBJ2-3,TGTGCCAGCAGCCTCCGGCGGGGTGATACGCAGTATTTT,CASSLRRGDTQYF